Below, 20 T cell receptor beta chains from the same sample are listed, as sequenced in a study of T-cell reconstitution after alpha-beta-depleted transplantation in children. A TCRbeta library incorporating unique molecular identifiers was prepared. TCRdb ran MiXCR on the PCR reads and lists one entry per CDR3 protein. Counted here are 45,000 to 60,000 distinct CDR3 sequences, around half occurring once; the ten biggest clones make up 35% to 40%. The specimen was peripheral blood, collected before TCRalphabeta/CD19-depleted stem cell transplant. The source is a boy younger than two with SCID, due to receive a stem cell transplant.

This sequence joins TRBV5-1 and TRBJ1-1; 7 nucleotides agree with TRBD1. Germline V gene lookup returns CDR1 SGHRS and CDR2 YFSETQ. With 5 bases clipped from V and 1 base from J, the junction kept 5 bases outside the gene matches. The CDR3 is made up of 14 amino acids. DNA for the CDR3: TGCGCCAGCAGTATCCGACAGGGGAACACTGAAGCTTTCTTT. Its translation: CASSIRQGNTEAFF.

This clonotype was seen more than once but under ten times. The chain links TRBV4-1 to TRBJ2-6; perhaps D is TRBD1 or TRBD2 (6 bases each). V gave up 3 bases and J gave up 0 bases, with 9 bases separating them. Germline V gene data show CDR1 as MGHRA and CDR2 as YSYEKL. The CDR3 runs to 16 residues. CDR3 sequence reads: CASSQAGHSGANVLTF. As DNA, the CDR3 is TGCGCCAGCAGCCAGGCGGGACACTCTGGGGCCAACGTCCTGACTTTC.

This clonotype was observed a handful of times. This chain's CDR3 is CASSHRFVAFF. The CDR3, as DNA: TGTGCCAGCAGCCACCGATTCGTTGCGTTCTTC. This chain connects TRBV7-2 to TRBJ2-1; the D is unclear. The CDR3 has 11 residues. V gave up 5 bases and J gave up 15 bases, with 14 bases separating them. Germline-derived CDR1 and CDR2 are SGHTA and FQGNSA.

This rearrangement joins TRBV20-1 to TRBJ2-3, with 10 bases lining up with TRBD2. With 3 bases clipped from V and 5 bases from J, the junction kept 14 bases outside the gene matches. CDR1 is DFQATT and CDR2 is SNEGSKA in the germline V gene (reference sequence). The CDR3 runs 17 residues. The CDR3, as DNA: TGCAGTGCTAGGGGCCCTCTTAGCGGGGGGAGGAGAGATACGCAGTATTTT. Translated, it gives CSARGPLSGGRRDTQYF.

There are a few counts of this clonotype. This chain connects TRBV9 to TRBJ1-2, with a tentative D call TRBD1 (5 bases). This CDR3 is built from 15 residues. Trimming removed 0 bases at V and 0 bases at J, with 9 bases between. Germline V gene sequence: CDR1 SGDLS, CDR2 YYNGEE. For the CDR3, the DNA is TGTGCCAGCAGCGTAGTGGACACCTCTAACTATGGCTACACCTTC. Translation: CASSVVDTSNYGYTF.

The chain employs TRBV10-2 and TRBJ2-1, with D perhaps matching TRBD2 (5 bases). The CDR3 has 14 amino acids. The V gene's germline CDR1 is WSHSY and CDR2 SAAADI. V was trimmed by 5 bases and J by 8 bases, leaving 16 bases between them. CDR3 DNA: TGCGCCAGCAGTTACGGGGTGGTGTCGGATGAGCAGTTCTTC. The encoded protein is CASSYGVVSDEQFF.

This clonotype was found a few times. This chain links TRBV11-2 with TRBJ2-7; 7 nucleotides match TRBD2. This CDR3 contains 18 residues. V was pared by 4 bases and J by 7 bases, with 22 bases of the junction left unmatched. Germline V lookup: CDR1 SGHAT, CDR2 FQNNGV. CDR3 sequence: CASSYFLTPGGIVGEQYF. CDR3 sequence (DNA): TGTGCCAGCAGCTACTTCTTGACCCCCGGGGGGATAGTGGGAGAGCAGTACTTC.

This rearrangement joins TRBV6-4 to TRBJ2-3; 9 nucleotides line up with TRBD2. Germline assignment: CDR1 MRHNA and CDR2 SNTAGT. The CDR3 length is 15 residues. Germline trimming cut 4 bases from V and 2 bases from J; bases unmatched to any gene: 4. In DNA, the CDR3 is TGTGCCAGCAGTGCGTCTAGCGGGGACACAGATACGCAGTATTTT. Its protein product is CASSASSGDTDTQYF.

In this sample, this clonotype turned up many times. The rearrangement uses TRBV5-1 and TRBJ1-1, with D hard to call. V lost 1 base and J lost 1, with 5 bases in between. Looked up from germline, CDR1 is SGHRS and CDR2 is YFSETQ. CDR3 size: 13 residues. The CDR3 region is CASSLPGNTEAFF. The CDR3, as DNA: TGCGCCAGCAGCTTGCCAGGGAACACTGAAGCTTTCTTT. Combining the CDR3 with reference TRBV5-1 and TRBJ1-1 gives the whole variable domain KAGVTQTPRYLIKTRGQQVTLSCSPISGHRSVSWYQQTPGQGLQFLFEYFSETQRNKGNFPGRFSGRQFSNSRSEMNVSTLELGDSALYLCASSLPGNTEAFFGQGTRLTVV.

V usage is TRBV5-1 and J usage is TRBJ2-1, with 10 bases identical to TRBD2. The CDR3 sequence is 15 residues long. Per the germline V gene, CDR1 is SGHRS and CDR2 is YFSETQ. The V and J ends lost 4 bases and 9 bases, in that order; junction bases with no gene match: 10. The CDR3: CASSPSGGAILEQFF. For the CDR3, the DNA is TGCGCCAGCAGCCCCAGCGGGGGGGCCATTCTTGAGCAGTTCTTC.

The V call is TRBV20-1, the J call TRBJ2-7; D assignment may be TRBD1 or TRBD2 (5 bases each). CDR1 is DFQATT and CDR2 is SNEGSKA in the germline V gene (reference sequence). Trimming removed 0 bases from V and 3 bases from J, with 12 bases in between. The CDR3 has 14 amino acids. Here the CDR3 DNA reads TGCAGTGCTAGAGATGAGGGGACGGTCTACGAGCAGTACTTC. Translated: CSARDEGTVYEQYF.

The rearrangement links TRBV5-1 to TRBJ2-7; D ambiguous. CDR1 is SGHRS and CDR2 is YFSETQ in the germline V gene. V gave up 0 bases and J gave up 2 bases, with 12 bases separating them. CDR3 length: 15 amino acids. The CDR3 DNA follows: TGCGCCAGCAGCTTGGGTATTCCAGGTACCTACGAGCAGTACTTC. Residues: CASSLGIPGTYEQYF.

This clonotype has just a few counts. The chain uses TRBV3-1 and TRBJ2-7; 11 bases align to TRBD2. The CDR3 totals 15 residues. V shed 0 bases and J 4 bases; nucleotides not matched to a gene: 2. The V gene's germline CDR1 is LGHDT and CDR2 YNNKEL (reference sequence). The CDR3 sequence: CASSQDLAGGYEQYF. The CDR3 DNA is TGTGCCAGCAGCCAAGATCTAGCGGGGGGTTACGAGCAGTACTTC.

The V gene is TRBV12-3 or TRBV12-4, the J gene TRBJ2-7; 11 positions agree with TRBD2. The V and J ends lost 5 bases and 5 bases, in that order; junction bases with no gene match: 8. The length of the CDR3 is 15 residues. The CDR3 DNA reads TGTGCCAGCAGTCCAGATAGCGGGGGGGCCGACGAGCAGTACTTC. Protein product: CASSPDSGGADEQYF.

This clonotype was seen only a few times. The rearrangement joins TRBV15 to TRBJ2-3, with D unclear. V was shortened by 2 bases and J by 3 bases, with 12 bases between the two germline ends. Germline V gene sequence: CDR1 LNHNV, CDR2 YYDKDF (reference sequence). The CDR3 runs 15 residues. The DNA for the CDR3 is TGTGCCACCAGCAGACTATTCGGTGGTACAGATACGCAGTATTTT. As protein: CATSRLFGGTDTQYF.

The chain uses TRBV20-1 and TRBJ1-3; 9 bases are shared with TRBD1. The junction had 7 bases not matched to a gene; V was cut back by 6 bases and J by 4 bases. Germline values: CDR1 DFQATT, CDR2 SNEGSKA (reference sequence). This CDR3 has 14 residues. CDR3 bases: TGCAGTGCCAACTCACAGGGGGCGGGAAACACCATATATTTT. Amino acids: CSANSQGAGNTIYF.

The V gene is TRBV20-1, the J gene TRBJ1-2, with D possibly matching TRBD1 (5 bases). The CDR3 consists of 12 residues. From germline, CDR1 is DFQATT and CDR2 SNEGSKA (reference sequence). The ends were cut back, 6 bases at V and 4 bases at J, with 12 bases in the middle. The chain's CDR3 is CSAYKGSYGYTF. Written as DNA, the CDR3 is TGCAGTGCCTACAAGGGGTCCTATGGCTACACCTTC.

The rearrangement joins TRBV25-1 to TRBJ1-2; 10 positions agree with TRBD1. The CDR3 is 17 residues long. Germline V gives CDR1 MGHDK, CDR2 SYGVNS. The V gene end was trimmed by 5 bases and the J gene end by 5 bases; junction bases not matched to a gene: 14. The DNA for the CDR3 is TGTGCCAGCAGTCGAGCCCACCGACAGGGGGCCGGGTATGGCTACACCTTC. Translated: CASSRAHRQGAGYGYTF.

This clonotype turned up a few times. V is TRBV2 and J is TRBJ1-2, with D uncertain. The V end was cut by 3 bases, the J end by 5 bases, with 16 bases between. The CDR3 runs to 15 residues. CDR1 SNHLY and CDR2 FYNNEI come from the germline V gene. The CDR3 loop reads CASSEGSVRRYGYTF. The CDR3 coding sequence is TGTGCCAGCAGTGAGGGGTCGGTCCGTCGGTATGGCTACACCTTC.

The chain joins TRBV5-1 to TRBJ1-4, with 7 bases identical to TRBD1. Trimming at V came to 3 bases and at J to 0 bases, leaving 11 bases not matched to a gene. Per the germline V gene, CDR1 is SGHRS and CDR2 is YFSETQ. The CDR3 has 18 residues. CDR3 DNA: TGCGCCAGCAGCTCCGCTGGGACAGCCTTTGCAACTAATGAAAAACTGTTTTTT. Encoded protein: CASSSAGTAFATNEKLFF.